The clone carrying this TCR beta chain was picked up many times. Antigen unknown. MiXCR was run by TCRdb on the 5' RACE reads, yielding one entry per CDR3 protein. The sample lists more than 400,000 distinct CDR3 sequences, roughly 5% seen once, with approximately 3.5% in the top ten. The sample originates from a study of CD8 T cells in ankylosing spondylitis. Whole-study results and caveats: Typical of ankylosing spondylitis blood, it appeared, was a TCR beta motif of several highly homologous variants. Reportedly, disease-linked clones are significantly enriched in ankylosing spondylitis patients' matched synovial fluid.

The trim removed 7 bases at V and 1 base at J, leaving 6 bases unmatched. The CDR3 contains 15 residues. Germline V gene sequence: CDR1 MNHNS, CDR2 SASEGT. The material sequenced was blood, either unsorted or a sorted T cell fraction (not recorded which). This sequence originates from a male donor with ankylosing spondylitis. The rearrangement links TRBV6-1 to TRBJ1-2, with TRBD1 identical over 10 bases. CDR3 protein: CASNRDRGYNYGYTF. CDR3 sequence (DNA): TGTGCCAGCAATCGGGACAGGGGATATAACTATGGCTACACCTTC.